The next 22 T cell receptor beta chains were all read from a single sample in a study of T cell repertoires in cytomegalovirus infection. Their recognized antigens are unknown. TCRdb passed the reads through MiXCR, listing each CDR3 protein once. The sample carries around 140,000 distinct CDR3 sequences, approximately 30% recorded once. The material sequenced was CD8+ T cells from cultured PBMCs, taken from culture after CMV antigen stimulation. The receptors here all came from a human donor in good health (CMV status not recorded). Some clones in this sample may be carry-over from other donors' samples.

The chain recombines TRBV20-1 with TRBJ2-1; TRBD1 might be the D (7 bases). The CDR3 totals 14 residues. Trimming stripped 0 bases from V and 2 bases from J, with 8 bases between. Germline-derived CDR1 and CDR2 are DFQATT and SNEGSKA (reference sequence). CDR3 in amino acids: CSARDRGAYNEQFF. The CDR3 DNA sequence: TGCAGTGCTAGAGACAGGGGGGCCTACAATGAGCAGTTCTTC.

Only one count was recorded for this clonotype. The rearrangement joins TRBV2 to TRBJ2-7, with 9 nucleotides matching TRBD1. V gave up 5 bases and J gave up 3 bases; unmatched junction bases: 5. CDR3 size: 14 residues. Germline V CDR1 and CDR2: SNHLY, FYNNEI. CDR3 amino acids: CASSLGQGIYEQYF. The CDR3 DNA follows: TGTGCCAGCAGTTTGGGACAGGGAATCTACGAGCAGTACTTC.

In this sample, this clonotype turned up a few times. The gene calls are TRBV7-4 and TRBJ2-7; no firm D call. Germline values: CDR1 SGHVT, CDR2 SQSDAQ. The CDR3 runs 14 residues. Between the trimmed V and J ends, which lost 5 bases and 0 bases, there was a span of 11 bases. In DNA form, the CDR3 reads TGTGCCAGCAGCGATGCACTTAGCTCCTACGAGCAGTACTTC. Protein: CASSDALSSYEQYF.

This clonotype has just a few counts. The J gene is TRBJ1-2, the V gene TRBV27, with D possibly TRBD1 on 5 matching bases. Trimming cost V 3 bases and J 5 bases, with 31 bases left between them. Germline CDR1 and CDR2: MNHEY and SMNVEV (reference sequence). The CDR3 sequence is 20 residues long. CDR3 loop: CASSLIQWLETPGGGYGYTF. CDR3 sequence (DNA): TGTGCCAGCAGTTTGATCCAGTGGTTGGAGACTCCGGGGGGAGGGTATGGCTACACCTTC.

A few counts support this clonotype. The rearrangement uses TRBV7-9 and TRBJ1-5; D remains unclear. Germline CDR1 SEHNR, CDR2 FQNEAQ (reference sequence). The CDR3 loop spans 12 amino acids. V was cut by 3 bases and J by 7 bases, with 7 bases left in between. Here the CDR3 reads CASSFGPQPQHF. CDR3 DNA: TGTGCCAGCAGCTTTGGGCCCCAGCCCCAGCATTTT.

This rearrangement joins TRBV27 to TRBJ1-2; D is unresolved. V lost 0 bases to trimming and J lost 4 bases, with 15 bases between them. Per germline, CDR1 MNHEY and CDR2 SMNVEV (reference sequence). The CDR3 has 16 amino acids. The CDR3 bases are TGTGCCAGCAGTTTATCAACTAAACCGGGATTCTATGGCTACACCTTC. It yields the protein CASSLSTKPGFYGYTF.

This clonotype was seen more than once but under ten times. V is TRBV12-3 or TRBV12-4 and J is TRBJ2-5, with TRBD1 as a possible D gene (5 bases). CDR3 length equals 13 residues. The V gene lost 6 bases and the J gene lost 5 bases, with 13 bases spanning the gap. CDR3 nucleotide sequence: TGTGCCAGCAGCCTCGACAGTGGCGAGACCCAGTACTTC. Residues: CASSLDSGETQYF.

The J gene is TRBJ2-7, the V gene TRBV29-1, with D possibly TRBD2 on 6 matching bases. This CDR3 is built from 11 residues. Germline V CDR1 and CDR2: SQVTM, ANQGSEA. Trimming stripped 6 bases from V and 5 bases from J, with 11 bases between. DNA of the CDR3: TGCAGCGTAGACGGGGGAGACGAGCAGTACTTC. This sequence encodes CSVDGGDEQYF.

The chain uses TRBV28 and TRBJ1-2; D ambiguous. The CDR3 length is 17 residues. Looked up from germline, CDR1 is MDHEN and CDR2 is SYDVKM. The ends were cut back, 2 bases at V and 3 bases at J, with 19 bases in the middle. The CDR3 protein is CASSLPAIRGQYYGYTF. DNA of the CDR3: TGTGCCAGCAGTTTACCCGCCATCCGGGGTCAATACTATGGCTACACCTTC.

This clonotype was recorded at least ten times. The chain carries TRBV28 and TRBJ1-6, with D possibly TRBD1 on 5 matching bases. Germline V lookup: CDR1 MDHEN, CDR2 SYDVKM. There are 15 residues in the CDR3. V gave up 5 bases and J gave up 4 bases, with 12 bases separating them. Written as DNA, the CDR3 is TGTGCCAGCAGTCCCGGGGGGACGTATAATTCACCCCTCCACTTT. Its protein product is CASSPGGTYNSPLHF.

The V call is TRBV7-9, the J call TRBJ1-2; the D gene is possibly TRBD1 (5 bases). The ends were cut back, 5 bases at V and 4 bases at J, with 17 bases in the middle. From germline, CDR1 is SEHNR and CDR2 FQNEAQ (reference sequence). This CDR3 has 15 residues. The CDR3 DNA sequence: TGTGCCAGCAGCCCTGGGACCGGGCTAAGCTATGGCTACACCTTC. Protein: CASSPGTGLSYGYTF.

In its sample, this clonotype was seen once. The chain has TRBV7-8 and TRBJ1-5; 9 positions match TRBD1. Germline trimming cut 5 bases from V and 0 bases from J; bases unmatched to any gene: 5. Germline V CDR1 and CDR2: SGHVS, FQNEAQ. The length of the CDR3 is 16 residues. CDR3 nucleotide sequence: TGTGCCAGCAGCCAAGGGACAGGGTATAGCAATCAGCCCCAGCATTTT. This gives the protein CASSQGTGYSNQPQHF.

This clonotype was counted ten times or more. The chain combines TRBV28 with TRBJ1-1; D not resolved. From germline, CDR1 is MDHEN and CDR2 SYDVKM. V was cut by 1 base and J by 3 bases, with 18 bases left in between. The CDR3 has 17 residues. The CDR3 protein is CASSLFRQLFLYTEAFF. CDR3 nucleotides: TGTGCCAGCAGTTTATTTAGGCAGTTATTTTTGTACACTGAAGCTTTCTTT. The whole variable domain, remainder taken from reference TRBV28 and TRBJ1-1, is DVKVTQSSRYLVKRTGEKVFLECVQDMDHENMFWYRQDPGLGLRLIYFSYDVKMKEKGDIPEGYSVSREKKERFSLILESASTNQTSMYLCASSLFRQLFLYTEAFFGQGTRLTVV.

The rearrangement uses TRBV19 and TRBJ1-5, with D tentatively TRBD1 (5 bases). CDR1 LNHDA and CDR2 SQIVND come from the germline V gene (reference sequence). The CDR3 spans 15 residues. Trimming cost V 3 bases and J 0 bases, with 9 bases left between them. CDR3 nucleotides: TGTGCCAGTAGTATCTGGGGGGTTAGCAATCAGCCCCAGCATTTT. This encodes CASSIWGVSNQPQHF.

This chain links TRBV2 with TRBJ2-3; tentatively, D is TRBD2 (5 bases). Germline V gene data show CDR1 as SNHLY and CDR2 as FYNNEI. The CDR3 loop spans 18 amino acids. Trimming took off 9 bases at V and 2 bases at J, with 27 bases between the two ends. CDR3 loop: CARDAGWRSVISTDTQYF. The CDR3, as DNA: TGTGCCAGAGACGCGGGTTGGCGGAGCGTCATCTCCACAGATACGCAGTATTTT.

This clonotype has a handful of counts. V gene TRBV20-1 combines with J gene TRBJ2-4; D perhaps matches TRBD1 (5 bases). The CDR3 is made up of 12 amino acids. Germline V gene sequence: CDR1 DFQATT, CDR2 SNEGSKA (reference sequence). CDR3 protein: CMATGDENIQYF. The DNA for the CDR3 is TGCATGGCAACAGGCGATGAAAACATTCAGTACTTC.

The chain employs TRBV30 and TRBJ2-5; D might be TRBD1 or TRBD2, each matching 5 bases. V lost 1 base and J lost 5, with 11 bases in between. Germline V gene sequence: CDR1 GTSNPN, CDR2 SVGIG (reference sequence). The CDR3 spans 13 residues. The CDR3 loop reads CAWSGGARETQYF. Here the CDR3 DNA reads TGTGCCTGGAGTGGAGGGGCGAGGGAGACCCAGTACTTC.

This clonotype was seen ten or more times. The chain employs TRBV12-3 or TRBV12-4 and TRBJ2-2, with D perhaps TRBD1 (6 bases). The V gene lost 3 bases and the J gene lost 4 bases, with 15 bases spanning the gap. This CDR3 comprises 16 residues. The CDR3 is CASSFVQGSPTGELFF. CDR3 nucleotides: TGTGCCAGCAGTTTTGTACAGGGATCTCCCACCGGGGAGCTGTTTTTT.

The chain recombines TRBV11-2 with TRBJ2-1, with 7 bases that match TRBD2. The CDR3 totals 13 residues. Germline values: CDR1 SGHAT, CDR2 FQNNGV. The V gene end was trimmed by 8 bases and the J gene end by 9 bases; junction bases not matched to a gene: 10. CDR3 residues: CASETGGIGEQFF. The DNA for the CDR3 is TGTGCCAGCGAAACGGGGGGTATTGGTGAGCAGTTCTTC.

This clonotype was observed many times. The CDR3 region is CASSLITARNTEAFF. CDR3 nucleotide sequence: TGTGCCAGCAGCTTGATAACTGCCAGGAACACTGAAGCTTTCTTT. The chain uses TRBV7-8 and TRBJ1-1; no definite D call. Germline loops: CDR1 SGHVS, CDR2 FQNEAQ. With 3 bases removed from V and 1 base from J, the gap between germline ends came to 12 bases. This CDR3 is built from 15 residues.

The gene calls are TRBV28 and TRBJ2-7, with TRBD1 matching over 7 bases. The CDR3 is 14 amino acids. V lost 6 bases, J lost 4 bases, and 9 bases stayed unmatched. CDR1 and CDR2 (germline): MDHEN, SYDVKM. This chain's CDR3 is CASRSTGTAYEQYF. Written as DNA, the CDR3 is TGTGCCAGCAGATCGACAGGGACCGCTTACGAGCAGTACTTC.

This clonotype was seen a handful of times. The rearrangement links TRBV7-6 to TRBJ2-3; D is possibly TRBD1 (6 bases). Between the trimmed V and J ends, which lost 0 bases and 3 bases, there was a span of 10 bases. Germline CDR1 and CDR2: SGHVS and FNYEAQ. The CDR3 totals 15 residues. CDR3 loop: CASSLAQGTTDTQYF. DNA of the CDR3: TGTGCCAGCAGCTTAGCGCAGGGGACGACAGATACGCAGTATTTT.